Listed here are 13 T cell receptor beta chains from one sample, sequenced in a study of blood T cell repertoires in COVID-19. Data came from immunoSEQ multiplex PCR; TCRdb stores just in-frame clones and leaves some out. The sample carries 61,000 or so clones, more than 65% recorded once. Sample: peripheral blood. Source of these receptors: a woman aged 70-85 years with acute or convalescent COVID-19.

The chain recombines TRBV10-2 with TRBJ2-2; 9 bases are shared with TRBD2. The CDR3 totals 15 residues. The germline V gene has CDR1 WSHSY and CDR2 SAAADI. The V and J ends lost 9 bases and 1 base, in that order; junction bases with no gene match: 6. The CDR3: CARGLAPKNTGELFF. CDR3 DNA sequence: TGCGCCAGGGGACTAGCTCCGAAGAACACCGGGGAGCTGTTTTTT.

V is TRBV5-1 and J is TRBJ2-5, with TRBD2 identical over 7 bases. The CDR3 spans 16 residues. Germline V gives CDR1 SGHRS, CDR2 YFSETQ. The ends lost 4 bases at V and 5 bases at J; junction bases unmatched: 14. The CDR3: CASSPERGRLSETQYF. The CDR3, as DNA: TGCGCCAGCAGCCCGGAGCGGGGAAGGTTGAGCGAGACCCAGTACTTC. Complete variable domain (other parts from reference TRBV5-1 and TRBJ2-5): KAGVTQTPRYLIKTRGQQVTLSCSPISGHRSVSWYQQTPGQGLQFLFEYFSETQRNKGNFPGRFSGRQFSNSRSEMNVSTLELGDSALYLCASSPERGRLSETQYFGPGTRLLVL.

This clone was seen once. CDR3 region: CASSLGRGVGNQPQHF. In DNA form, the CDR3 reads TGTGCCAGCAGCTTAGGCAGGGGGGTTGGTAATCAGCCCCAGCATTTT. V gene TRBV7-2 combines with J gene TRBJ1-5; 7 nucleotides agree with TRBD1. CDR3 size: 16 residues. V was clipped by 1 base and J by 4 bases; unmatched bases: 7. The V gene's germline CDR1 is SGHTA and CDR2 FQGNSA.

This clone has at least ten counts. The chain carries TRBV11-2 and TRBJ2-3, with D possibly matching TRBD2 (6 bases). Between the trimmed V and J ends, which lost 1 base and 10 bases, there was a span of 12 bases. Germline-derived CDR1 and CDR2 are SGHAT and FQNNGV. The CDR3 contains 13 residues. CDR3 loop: CASSLVPGLAQYF. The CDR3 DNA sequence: TGTGCCAGCAGCTTAGTCCCGGGACTGGCGCAGTATTTT.

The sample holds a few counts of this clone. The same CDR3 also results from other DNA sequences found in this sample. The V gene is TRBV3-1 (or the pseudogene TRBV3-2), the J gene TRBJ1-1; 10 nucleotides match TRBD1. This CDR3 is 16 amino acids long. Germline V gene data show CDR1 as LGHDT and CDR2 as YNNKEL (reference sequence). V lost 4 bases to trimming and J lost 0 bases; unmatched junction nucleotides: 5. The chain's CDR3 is CASSPRDRGLNTEAFF. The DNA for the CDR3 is TGTGCCAGCAGCCCCCGGGACAGGGGCTTGAACACTGAAGCTTTCTTT.

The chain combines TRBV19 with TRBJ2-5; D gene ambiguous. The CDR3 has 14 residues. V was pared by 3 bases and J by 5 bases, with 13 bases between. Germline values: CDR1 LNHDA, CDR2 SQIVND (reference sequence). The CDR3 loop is CASSMQLTLETQYF. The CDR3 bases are TGTGCCAGTAGTATGCAACTGACATTGGAGACCCAGTACTTC.

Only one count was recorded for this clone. The CDR3 reads CAITRGRSTDTQYF. In DNA, the CDR3 is TGTGCCATCACCCGGGGTAGGAGCACAGATACGCAGTATTTT. The V gene is TRBV10-3, the J gene TRBJ2-3; weak D call: TRBD2 (5 bases). Trimming pared 7 bases from V and 0 bases from J, leaving 11 bases between. Germline V gene data show CDR1 as ENHRY and CDR2 as SYGVKD. The CDR3 length is 14 residues.

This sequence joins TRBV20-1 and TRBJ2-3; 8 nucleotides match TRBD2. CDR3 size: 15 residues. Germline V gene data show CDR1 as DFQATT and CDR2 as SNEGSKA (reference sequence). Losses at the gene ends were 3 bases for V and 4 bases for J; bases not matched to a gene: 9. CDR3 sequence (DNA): TGCAGTGCTAGTGGGGGACTAGAAGAGGCAGATACGCAGTATTTT. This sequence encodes CSASGGLEEADTQYF.

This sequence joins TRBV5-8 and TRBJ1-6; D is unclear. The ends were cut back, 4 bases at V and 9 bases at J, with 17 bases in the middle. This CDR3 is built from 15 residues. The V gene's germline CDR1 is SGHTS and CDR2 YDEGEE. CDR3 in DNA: TGTGCCAGCAGCCTAGCACCCCGGAGGAGTTCACCCCTCCACTTT. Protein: CASSLAPRRSSPLHF.

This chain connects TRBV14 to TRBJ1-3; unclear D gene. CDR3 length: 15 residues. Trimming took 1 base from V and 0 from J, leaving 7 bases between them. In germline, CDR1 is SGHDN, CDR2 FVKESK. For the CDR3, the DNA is TGTGCCAGCAGCCAAGTCGTCGGCTCTGGAAACACCATATATTTT. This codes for CASSQVVGSGNTIYF.

The CDR3 coding sequence is TGCGCCAGCAGCCAAGGGAGGACGGGACACACTGAAGCTTTCTTT. Protein sequence: CASSQGRTGHTEAFF. The chain recombines TRBV5-1 with TRBJ1-1; possibly TRBD1 for D (5 bases). Germline CDR1 and CDR2: SGHRS and YFSETQ. The CDR3 runs 15 residues. Trimming removed 4 bases from V and 3 bases from J, with 16 bases in between.

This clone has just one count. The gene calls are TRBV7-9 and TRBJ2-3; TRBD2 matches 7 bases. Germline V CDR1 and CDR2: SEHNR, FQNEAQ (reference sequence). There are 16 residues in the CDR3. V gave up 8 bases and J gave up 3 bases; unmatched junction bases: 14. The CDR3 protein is CASPAGDYISTDTQYF. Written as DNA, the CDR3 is TGTGCCAGCCCTGCGGGGGACTATATATCAACAGATACGCAGTATTTT.

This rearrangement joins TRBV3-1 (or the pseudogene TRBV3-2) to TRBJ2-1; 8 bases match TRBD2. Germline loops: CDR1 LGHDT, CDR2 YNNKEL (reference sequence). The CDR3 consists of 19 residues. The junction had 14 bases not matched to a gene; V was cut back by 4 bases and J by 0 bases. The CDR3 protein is CASSPRSGGPFISYNEQFF. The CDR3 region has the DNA TGTGCCAGCAGCCCCCGTTCGGGGGGGCCTTTTATCTCCTACAATGAGCAGTTCTTC.